The 16 T cell receptor beta chains in this list originate from one sample, sequenced in a study of beta chain features in type 1 diabetes. Expressed TCRB transcripts got sequenced, as all isolated RNA was reverse transcribed. This table comes from immunoSEQ multiplex PCR, and its TCRdb copy is limited to in-frame clones, with some not included. The top ten clones hold about 0.58% of a sample with more than 150,000 clones, about 13% of them seen once. The specimen sequenced was central memory CD4+ T cells from blood. The receptor source for this set is a woman younger than 30 in good health.

This clone appeared a few times. V gene TRBV13 combines with J gene TRBJ2-7; maybe TRBD2 (5 bases). V shed 2 bases and J shed 5 bases, with 7 bases lying between them. Germline V gives CDR1 PRHDT, CDR2 FYEKMQ (reference sequence). The CDR3 spans 12 residues. CDR3 residues: CASSLSGNEQYF. CDR3 in DNA: TGTGCCAGCAGCTTATCCGGGAACGAGCAGTACTTC.

On this clone: This sample includes further DNA sequences coding for the same CDR3. V usage is TRBV30 and J usage is TRBJ1-2; maybe TRBD1 (6 bases). The length of the CDR3 is 13 residues. Germline CDR1 and CDR2: GTSNPN and SVGIG (reference sequence). V lost 5 bases, J lost 8 bases, and 18 bases lay in between. The CDR3 DNA reads TGTGCCTGGGCCCTTGGGGGGGCGCGCGGCTACACCTTC. Its translation is CAWALGGARGYTF. Complete variable domain (other parts from reference TRBV30 and TRBJ1-2): SQTIHQWPATLVQPVGSPLSLECTVEGTSNPNLYWYRQAAGRGLQLLFYSVGIGQISSEVPQNLSASRPQDRQFILSSKKLLLSDSGFYLCAWALGGARGYTFGSGTRLTVV.

The chain couples TRBV7-9 to TRBJ2-5, with 8 bases identical to TRBD2. The V gene's germline CDR1 is SEHNR and CDR2 FQNEAQ (reference sequence). V dropped 0 bases and J dropped 5; count of bases not matched to a gene: 5. CDR3 size: 15 residues. The CDR3 is CASSLALSGSETQYF. CDR3 DNA sequence: TGTGCCAGCAGCTTAGCGTTAAGCGGGAGCGAGACCCAGTACTTC. The full variable domain, completed using reference TRBV7-9 and TRBJ2-5, is DTGVSQNPRHKITKRGQNVTFRCDPISEHNRLYWYRQTLGQGPEFLTYFQNEAQLEKSRLLSDRFSAERPKGSFSTLEIQRTEQGDSAMYLCASSLALSGSETQYFGPGTRLLVL.

The table lists this clone with a few counts. This sequence joins TRBV5-4 and TRBJ2-1; D uncertain. Trimming pared 4 bases from V and 6 bases from J, leaving 11 bases between. The CDR3 has 13 amino acids. Looked up from germline, CDR1 is SGHNT and CDR2 is YYREEE (reference sequence). The CDR3 nucleotides are TGTGCCAGCAGCCACGCTTACGGCAATGAGCAGTTCTTC. Its protein is CASSHAYGNEQFF.

The chain carries TRBV6-6 and TRBJ2-7; D not resolved. Germline V gene lookup returns CDR1 MNHNY and CDR2 SVGAGI (reference sequence). The CDR3 loop spans 14 amino acids. V shed 0 bases and J shed 2 bases, with 8 bases lying between them. The CDR3 bases are TGTGCCAGCAGTTACTCTTTTCCTACCTACGAGCAGTACTTC. This encodes CASSYSFPTYEQYF.

The chain is built from TRBV7-7 and TRBJ2-1, with 9 bases aligning to TRBD2. The CDR3 extends over 16 amino acids. CDR1 and CDR2 (germline): SSHAT, FNYEAQ (reference sequence). The J segment lost 8 bases and the V segment lost 2 bases, leaving 10 bases of the junction unmatched. The CDR3 is CASSLSGTSSLDEQFF. The CDR3 region has the DNA TGTGCCAGCAGCTTATCCGGGACTAGCTCGTTGGATGAGCAGTTCTTC.

The chain combines TRBV7-8 with TRBJ1-5; D is unresolved. In germline, CDR1 is SGHVS, CDR2 FQNEAQ. This CDR3 has 15 residues. Trimming took off 5 bases at V and 3 bases at J, with 14 bases between the two ends. In DNA form, the CDR3 reads TGTGCCAGCAGCCCAGCCGGAGGAGTCAATCAGCCCCAGCATTTT. Its translation: CASSPAGGVNQPQHF.

This clone appeared a few times. The chain couples TRBV7-7 to TRBJ2-2; 8 nucleotides match TRBD2. CDR1 and CDR2 from the germline V gene are SSHAT and FNYEAQ (reference sequence). CDR3 length: 14 amino acids. J lost 7 bases, V lost 9 bases, and 10 bases had no gene match. CDR3 coding DNA: TGTGCCAGTTCGAGCGGGAGCCGTATCGGGGAGCTGTTTTTT. Encoded protein: CASSSGSRIGELFF.

The J gene is TRBJ1-1, the V gene TRBV18; TRBD1 agrees at 7 bases. V was pared by 2 bases and J by 7 bases, with 7 bases of the junction left unmatched. CDR3 length: 14 amino acids. Germline lookup yields CDR1 KGHSH and CDR2 LQKENI. In DNA, the CDR3 is TGTGCCAGCTCACCAAAGGGGGCGCAAGATGAAGCTTTCTTT. Translation gives CASSPKGAQDEAFF.

This clone showed up just a few times. The chain couples TRBV7-9 to TRBJ1-4, with a weak D call TRBD1 (5 bases). Trimming pared 5 bases from V and 0 bases from J, leaving 13 bases between. This CDR3 region has 16 residues. Looked up from germline, CDR1 is SEHNR and CDR2 is FQNEAQ (reference sequence). Here the CDR3 reads CASSQAAGATNEKLFF. The DNA for the CDR3 is TGTGCCAGCAGCCAGGCGGCGGGGGCAACTAATGAAAAACTGTTTTTT.

The chain recombines TRBV6-6 with TRBJ2-1, with 8 bases identical to TRBD2. The CDR3 runs to 13 residues. V gave up 4 bases and J gave up 9 bases; unmatched junction bases: 5. Per the germline V gene, CDR1 is MNHNY and CDR2 is SVGAGI (reference sequence). The CDR3 coding sequence is TGTGCCAGCAGTTTGCCCGGGACTAGTGAGCAGTTCTTC. Translated, it gives CASSLPGTSEQFF.

In DNA, the CDR3 is TGTGCCAGCAGCCTTACAGGGGACCTAGGCAAACTGTTTTTT. Its protein is CASSLTGDLGKLFF. The V call is TRBV9, the J call TRBJ1-4; 7 nucleotides line up with TRBD1. V was pared by 4 bases and J by 11 bases, with 11 bases of the junction left unmatched. Per germline, CDR1 SGDLS and CDR2 YYNGEE. The CDR3 runs to 14 residues.

This clone was counted between two and nine times. The genes are TRBV9 and TRBJ2-2; no clear D. Germline V gene lookup returns CDR1 SGDLS and CDR2 YYNGEE. The V gene lost 0 bases and the J gene lost 6 bases, with 9 bases spanning the gap. The CDR3 contains 14 residues. CDR3 sequence: CASSVAPRAGELFF. The CDR3 DNA sequence: TGTGCCAGCAGCGTAGCTCCTCGGGCCGGGGAGCTGTTTTTT.

This clone was detected many times. In DNA, the CDR3 is TGTGCCAGCAGCTTGGGACGGAGAAATCAGCCCCAGCATTTT. It is translated as CASSLGRRNQPQHF. The chain combines TRBV5-6 with TRBJ1-5; D gene uncertain. The CDR3 contains 14 residues. V lost 0 bases and J 4 bases, leaving 8 bases between the germline ends. CDR1 is SGHDT and CDR2 is YYEEEE in the germline V gene.

This clone was detected only a few times. The chain uses TRBV23-1 and TRBJ1-1; TRBD1 matches 8 bases. TRBV23-1 has ORF status, its function being uncertain. The CDR3 consists of 14 residues. Unmatched junction bases numbered 9, after V lost 8 bases and J lost 4 bases. The CDR3 loop is CASGLTGVGTEAFF. The CDR3 nucleotides are TGCGCCAGCGGACTGACAGGGGTCGGCACTGAAGCTTTCTTT.

V and J are TRBV25-1 and TRBJ2-1; TRBD1 agrees at 8 bases. Losses at the gene ends were 3 bases for V and 12 bases for J; bases not matched to a gene: 10. The CDR3 runs 14 residues. Germline CDR1 and CDR2: MGHDK and SYGVNS. DNA for the CDR3: TGTGCCAGCAGTGATGTCAGGGGGCCCCCCGGGCAGTTCTTC. As protein: CASSDVRGPPGQFF.